This T cell receptor beta chain was sequenced for a study of vaccination and CD4 T cells after COVID-19. Background on the study: Overlapping spike peptides from SARS-CoV-2, HCoV-NL63, HCoV-OC43 and HCoV-229E served to stimulate the cells.

A remark on this clonotype: Its target is unknown.

Treatment in this sample: 10-day PBMC culture with coronavirus spike peptide pools or control peptides (ViraFEST assay). In germline, CDR1 is MNHNS, CDR2 SASEGT. The CDR3 has 14 amino acids. V was trimmed by 9 bases and J by 5 bases, leaving 14 bases between them. General study findings and limits: The great majority, 304 of 307 vaccine-specific clones, proved spike mono-reactive in convalescent patients.

The assay that was used to sequence DNA from cultured CD4+ T cells was the Oncomine TCR Beta short-read assay. The template was genomic DNA from cultured CD4+ T cells. TCRdb independently ran MiXCR on the PCR reads; one entry per CDR3 protein. The table includes 9,500 to 15,000 distinct CDR3 sequences, 60% detected once. V and J are TRBV6-1 and TRBJ1-6; D not resolved. The clonotype originates from a human donor who had recovered from COVID-19. Sequencing was carried out using CD4+ T cells from blood, cultured in vitro. The CDR3 loop reads CASNTAGNNSPLHF. The CDR3, as DNA: TGTGCCAGTAATACCGCCGGGAATAATTCACCCCTCCACTTT.